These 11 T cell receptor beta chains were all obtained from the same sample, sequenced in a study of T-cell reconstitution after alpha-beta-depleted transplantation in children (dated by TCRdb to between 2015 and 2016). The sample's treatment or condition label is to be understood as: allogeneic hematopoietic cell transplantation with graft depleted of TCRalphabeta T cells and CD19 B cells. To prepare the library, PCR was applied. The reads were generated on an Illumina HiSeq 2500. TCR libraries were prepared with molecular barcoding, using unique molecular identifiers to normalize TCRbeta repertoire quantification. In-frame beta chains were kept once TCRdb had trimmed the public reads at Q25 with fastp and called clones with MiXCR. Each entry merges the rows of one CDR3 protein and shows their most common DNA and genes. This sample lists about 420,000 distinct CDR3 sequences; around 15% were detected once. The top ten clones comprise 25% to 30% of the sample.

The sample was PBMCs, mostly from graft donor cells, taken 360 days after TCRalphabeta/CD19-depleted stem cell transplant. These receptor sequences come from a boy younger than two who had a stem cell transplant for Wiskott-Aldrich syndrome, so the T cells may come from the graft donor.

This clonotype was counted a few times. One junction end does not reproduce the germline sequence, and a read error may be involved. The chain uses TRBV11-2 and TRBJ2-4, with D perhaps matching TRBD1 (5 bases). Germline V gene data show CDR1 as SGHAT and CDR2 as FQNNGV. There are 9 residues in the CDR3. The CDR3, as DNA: TGTGCCAGCAGCTTAGTAGGGGCCTTC. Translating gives CASSLVGAF.

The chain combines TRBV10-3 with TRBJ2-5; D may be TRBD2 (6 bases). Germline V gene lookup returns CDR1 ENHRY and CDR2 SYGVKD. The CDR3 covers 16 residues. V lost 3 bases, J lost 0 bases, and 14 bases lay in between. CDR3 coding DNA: TGTGCCATCAGTGATTGGGGGGACTCAAACCAAGAGACCCAGTACTTC. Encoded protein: CAISDWGDSNQETQYF.

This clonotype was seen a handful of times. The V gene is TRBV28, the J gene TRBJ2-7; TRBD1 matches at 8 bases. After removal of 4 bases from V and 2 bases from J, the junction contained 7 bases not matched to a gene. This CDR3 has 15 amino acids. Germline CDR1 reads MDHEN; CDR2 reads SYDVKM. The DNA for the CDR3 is TGTGCCAGCAGTTCGACAGGGGTCGATCCCTACGAGCAGTACTTC. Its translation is CASSSTGVDPYEQYF.

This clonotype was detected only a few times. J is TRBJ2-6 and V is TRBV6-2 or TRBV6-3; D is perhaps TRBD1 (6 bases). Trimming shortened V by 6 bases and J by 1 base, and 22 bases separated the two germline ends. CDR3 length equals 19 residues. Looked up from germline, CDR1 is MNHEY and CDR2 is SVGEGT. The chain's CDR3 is CASRRVTGPLISGANVLTF. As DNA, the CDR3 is TGTGCCAGCAGACGGGTCACAGGGCCCCTTATTTCTGGGGCCAACGTCCTGACTTTC.

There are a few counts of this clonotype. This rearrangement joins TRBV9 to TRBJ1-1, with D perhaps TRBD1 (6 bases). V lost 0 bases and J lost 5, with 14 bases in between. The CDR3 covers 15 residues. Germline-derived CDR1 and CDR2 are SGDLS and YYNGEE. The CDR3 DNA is TGTGCCAGCAGCGTAGGTGGGGGCATTGGGACTGAAGCTTTCTTT. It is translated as CASSVGGGIGTEAFF.

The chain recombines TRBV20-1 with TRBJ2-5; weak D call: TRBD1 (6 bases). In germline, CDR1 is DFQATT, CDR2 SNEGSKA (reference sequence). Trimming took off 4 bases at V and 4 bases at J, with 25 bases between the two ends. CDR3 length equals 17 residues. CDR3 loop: CSANRVVPGEYLETQYF. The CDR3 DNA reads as TGCAGTGCTAATAGGGTCGTACCAGGGGAGTACCTAGAGACCCAGTACTTC.

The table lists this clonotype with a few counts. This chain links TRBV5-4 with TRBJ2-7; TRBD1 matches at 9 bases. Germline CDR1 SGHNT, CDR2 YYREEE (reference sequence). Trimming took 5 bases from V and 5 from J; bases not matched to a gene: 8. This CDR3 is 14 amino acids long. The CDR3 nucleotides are TGTGCCAGCAGACCCTTACAGGGGGCCGACGAGCAGTACTTC. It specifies CASRPLQGADEQYF. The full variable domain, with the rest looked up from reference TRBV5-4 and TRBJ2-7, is ETGVTQSPTHLIKTRGQQVTLRCSSQSGHNTVSWYQQALGQGPQFIFQYYREEENGRGNFPPRFSGLQFPNYSSELNVNALELDDSALYLCASRPLQGADEQYFGPGTRLTVT.

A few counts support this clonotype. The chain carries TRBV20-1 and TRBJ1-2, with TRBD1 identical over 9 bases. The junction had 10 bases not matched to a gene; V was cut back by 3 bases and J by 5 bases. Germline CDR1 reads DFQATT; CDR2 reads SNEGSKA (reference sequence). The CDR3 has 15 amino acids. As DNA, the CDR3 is TGCAGTGCTAGTATAGCCGGGACAGGGACGTATGGCTACACCTTC. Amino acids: CSASIAGTGTYGYTF.

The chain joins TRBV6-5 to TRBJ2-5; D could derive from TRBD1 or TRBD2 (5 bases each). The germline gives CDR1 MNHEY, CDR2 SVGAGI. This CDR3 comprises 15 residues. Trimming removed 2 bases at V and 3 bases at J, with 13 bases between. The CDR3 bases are TGTGCCAGCAGTTACGGGGGAGTTGGGGAAGAGACCCAGTACTTC. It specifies CASSYGGVGEETQYF.

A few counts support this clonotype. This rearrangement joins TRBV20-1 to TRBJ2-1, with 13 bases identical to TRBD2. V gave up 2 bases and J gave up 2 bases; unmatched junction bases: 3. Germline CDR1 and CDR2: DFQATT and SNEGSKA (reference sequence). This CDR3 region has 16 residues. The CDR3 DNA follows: TGCAGTGCTAGATACGGACTAGCGGGAGCCTACAATGAGCAGTTCTTC. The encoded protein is CSARYGLAGAYNEQFF.

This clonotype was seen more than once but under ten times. CDR3 nucleotide sequence: TGTGCCAGCAGTTTAGGGCAGGCTAGCGCGTCCCTCCACTTT. Translation gives CASSLGQASASLHF. This chain links TRBV27 with TRBJ1-6; D unresolved. CDR3 length: 14 residues. Germline V gene data show CDR1 as MNHEY and CDR2 as SMNVEV (reference sequence). V shed 2 bases and J shed 14 bases, with 16 bases lying between them.